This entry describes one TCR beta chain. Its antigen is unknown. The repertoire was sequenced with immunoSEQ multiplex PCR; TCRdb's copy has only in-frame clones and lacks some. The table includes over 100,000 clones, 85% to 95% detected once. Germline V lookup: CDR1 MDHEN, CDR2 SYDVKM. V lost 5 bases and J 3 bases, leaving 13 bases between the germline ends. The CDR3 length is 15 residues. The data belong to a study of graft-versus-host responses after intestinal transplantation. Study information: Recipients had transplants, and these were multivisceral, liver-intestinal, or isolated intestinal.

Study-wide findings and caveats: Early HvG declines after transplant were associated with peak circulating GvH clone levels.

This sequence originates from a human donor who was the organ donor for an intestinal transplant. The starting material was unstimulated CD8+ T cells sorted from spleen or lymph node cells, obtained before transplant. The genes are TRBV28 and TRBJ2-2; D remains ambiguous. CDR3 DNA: TGTGCCAGCAGTCCCGTCGACCCCGACACCGGGGAGCTGTTTTTT. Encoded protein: CASSPVDPDTGELFF.